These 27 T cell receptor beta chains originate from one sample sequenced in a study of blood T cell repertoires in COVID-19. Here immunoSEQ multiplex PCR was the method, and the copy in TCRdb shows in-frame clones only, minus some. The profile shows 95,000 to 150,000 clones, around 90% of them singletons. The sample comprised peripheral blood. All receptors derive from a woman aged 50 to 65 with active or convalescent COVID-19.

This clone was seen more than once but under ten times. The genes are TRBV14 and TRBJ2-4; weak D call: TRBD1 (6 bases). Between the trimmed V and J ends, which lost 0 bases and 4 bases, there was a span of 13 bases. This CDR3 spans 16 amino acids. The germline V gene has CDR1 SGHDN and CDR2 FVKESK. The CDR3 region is CASSQEMGQGKNIQYF. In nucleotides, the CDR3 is TGTGCCAGCAGCCAAGAGATGGGGCAGGGGAAAAACATTCAGTACTTC.

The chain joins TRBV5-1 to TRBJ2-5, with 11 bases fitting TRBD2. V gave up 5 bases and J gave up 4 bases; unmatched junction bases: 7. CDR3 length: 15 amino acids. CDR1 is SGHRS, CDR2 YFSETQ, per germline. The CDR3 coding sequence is TGCGCCAGCAGAACGACTAGCGGGACTACAGAGACCCAGTACTTC. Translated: CASRTTSGTTETQYF.

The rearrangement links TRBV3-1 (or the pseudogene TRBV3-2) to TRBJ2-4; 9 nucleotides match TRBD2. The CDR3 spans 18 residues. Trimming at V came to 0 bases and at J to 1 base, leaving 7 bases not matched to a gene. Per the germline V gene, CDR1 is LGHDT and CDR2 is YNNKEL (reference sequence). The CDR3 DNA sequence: TGTGCCAGCAGCCAAGAGGGTGTGAGCGGGAGGGCCAAAAACATTCAGTACTTC. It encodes CASSQEGVSGRAKNIQYF.

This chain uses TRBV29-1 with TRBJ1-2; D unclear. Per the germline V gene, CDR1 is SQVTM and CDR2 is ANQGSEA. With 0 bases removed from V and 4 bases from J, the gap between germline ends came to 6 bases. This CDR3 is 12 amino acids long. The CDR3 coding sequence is TGCAGCGTTGAAGATTCCGGCTATGGCTACACCTTC. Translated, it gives CSVEDSGYGYTF.

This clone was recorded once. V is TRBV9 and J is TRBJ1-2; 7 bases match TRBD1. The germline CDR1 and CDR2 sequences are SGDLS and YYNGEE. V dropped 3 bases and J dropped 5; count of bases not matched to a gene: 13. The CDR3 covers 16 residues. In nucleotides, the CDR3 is TGTGCCAGCAGCGCCGGACGACAGGGAGAATTGTATGGCTACACCTTC. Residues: CASSAGRQGELYGYTF. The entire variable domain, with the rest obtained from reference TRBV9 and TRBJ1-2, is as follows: DSGVTQTPKHLITATGQRVTLRCSPRSGDLSVYWYQQSLDQGLQFLIQYYNGEERAKGNILERFSAQQFPDLHSELNLSSLELGDSALYFCASSAGRQGELYGYTFGSGTRLTVV.

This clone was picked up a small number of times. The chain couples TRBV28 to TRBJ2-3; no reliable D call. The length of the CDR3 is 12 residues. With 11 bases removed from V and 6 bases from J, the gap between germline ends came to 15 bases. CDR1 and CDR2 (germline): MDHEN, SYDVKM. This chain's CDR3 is CAVGGPADTQYF. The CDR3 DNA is TGTGCCGTAGGCGGCCCGGCGGATACGCAGTATTTT.

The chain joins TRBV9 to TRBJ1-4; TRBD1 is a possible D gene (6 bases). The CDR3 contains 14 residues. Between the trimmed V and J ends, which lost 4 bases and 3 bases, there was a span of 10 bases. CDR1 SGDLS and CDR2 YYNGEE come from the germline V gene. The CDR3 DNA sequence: TGTGCCAGCAGCCCGGGACAACCTAATGAAAAACTGTTTTTT. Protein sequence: CASSPGQPNEKLFF. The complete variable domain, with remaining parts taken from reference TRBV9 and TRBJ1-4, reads DSGVTQTPKHLITATGQRVTLRCSPRSGDLSVYWYQQSLDQGLQFLIQYYNGEERAKGNILERFSAQQFPDLHSELNLSSLELGDSALYFCASSPGQPNEKLFFGSGTQLSVL.

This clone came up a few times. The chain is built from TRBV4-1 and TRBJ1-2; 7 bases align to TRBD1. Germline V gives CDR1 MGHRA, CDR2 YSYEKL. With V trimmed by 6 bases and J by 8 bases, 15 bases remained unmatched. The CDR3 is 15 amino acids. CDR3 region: CASSSIAGGLSGYTF. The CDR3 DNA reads TGCGCCAGCAGTTCTATCGCAGGGGGTTTGAGCGGCTACACCTTC.

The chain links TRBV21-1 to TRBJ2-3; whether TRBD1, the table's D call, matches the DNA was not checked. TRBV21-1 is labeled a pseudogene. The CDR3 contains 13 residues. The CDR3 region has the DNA TGTGCCAGCAACGACAGGGCAGCAGATACGCAGTATTTT. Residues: CASNDRAADTQYF.

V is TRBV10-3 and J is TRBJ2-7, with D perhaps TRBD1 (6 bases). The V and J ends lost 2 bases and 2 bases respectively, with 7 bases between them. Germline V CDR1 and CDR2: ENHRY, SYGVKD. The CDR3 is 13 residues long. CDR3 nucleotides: TGTGCCATCAGTGAGGGGGGCCCCTACGAGCAGTACTTC. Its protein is CAISEGGPYEQYF.

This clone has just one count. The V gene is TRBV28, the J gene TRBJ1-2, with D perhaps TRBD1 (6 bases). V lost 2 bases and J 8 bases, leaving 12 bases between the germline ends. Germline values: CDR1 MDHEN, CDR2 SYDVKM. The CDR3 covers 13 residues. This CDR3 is CASSLEGGLGYTF. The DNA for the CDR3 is TGTGCCAGCAGTTTAGAGGGGGGGCTCGGCTACACCTTC.

Here the CDR3 DNA reads TGTGCCTCCACGGGGCGCCTAACAGGGACAGATACGCAGTATTTT. Translation gives CASTGRLTGTDTQYF. This chain connects TRBV13 to TRBJ2-3; possibly TRBD1 for D (6 bases). The CDR3 is 15 amino acids. Germline V gene lookup returns CDR1 PRHDT and CDR2 FYEKMQ (reference sequence). Trimming stripped 11 bases from V and 3 bases from J, with 21 bases between. Based on the CDR3 plus reference TRBV13 and TRBJ2-3, the full variable domain is AAGVIQSPRHLIKEKRETATLKCYPIPRHDTVYWYQQGPGQDPQFLISFYEKMQSDKGSIPDRFSAQQFSDYHSELNMSSLELGDSALYFCASTGRLTGTDTQYFGPGTRLTVL.

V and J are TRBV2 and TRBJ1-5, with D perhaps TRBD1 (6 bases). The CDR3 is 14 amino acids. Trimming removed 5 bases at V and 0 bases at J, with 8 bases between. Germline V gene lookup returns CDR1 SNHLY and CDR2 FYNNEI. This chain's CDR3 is CASSRDNSNQPQHF. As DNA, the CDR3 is TGTGCCAGCAGTAGGGACAATAGCAATCAGCCCCAGCATTTT.

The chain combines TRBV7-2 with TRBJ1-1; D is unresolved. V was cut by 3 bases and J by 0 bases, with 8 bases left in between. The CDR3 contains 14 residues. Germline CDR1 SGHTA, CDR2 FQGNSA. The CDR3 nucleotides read TGTGCCAGCAGCTTTCAAACAGTGAACACTGAAGCTTTCTTT. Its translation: CASSFQTVNTEAFF. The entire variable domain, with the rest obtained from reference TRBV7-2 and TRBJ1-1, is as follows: GAGVSQSPSNKVTEKGKDVELRCDPISGHTALYWYRQSLGQGLEFLIYFQGNSAPDKSGLPSDRFSAERTGGSVSTLTIQRTQQEDSAVYLCASSFQTVNTEAFFGQGTRLTVV.

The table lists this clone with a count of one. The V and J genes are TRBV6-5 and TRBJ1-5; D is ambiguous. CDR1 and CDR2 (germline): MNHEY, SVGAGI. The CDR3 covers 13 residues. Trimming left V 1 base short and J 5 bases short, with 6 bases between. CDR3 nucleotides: TGTGCCAGCAGTTACTTTACAGATCAGCCCCAGCATTTT. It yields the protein CASSYFTDQPQHF.

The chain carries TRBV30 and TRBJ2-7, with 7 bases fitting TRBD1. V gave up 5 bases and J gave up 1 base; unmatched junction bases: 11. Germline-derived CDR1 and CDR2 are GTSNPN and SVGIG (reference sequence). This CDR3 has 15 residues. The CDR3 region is CAWDSGQRASYEQYF. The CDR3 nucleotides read TGTGCCTGGGACTCGGGACAGCGTGCATCCTACGAGCAGTACTTC.

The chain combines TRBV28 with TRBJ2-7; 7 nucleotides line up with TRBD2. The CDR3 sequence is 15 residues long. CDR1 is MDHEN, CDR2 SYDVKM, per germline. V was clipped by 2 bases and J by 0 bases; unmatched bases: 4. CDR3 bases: TGTGCCAGCAGTTTAGAGCTAGCGGACTCCTACGAGCAGTACTTC. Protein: CASSLELADSYEQYF. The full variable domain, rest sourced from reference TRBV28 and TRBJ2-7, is DVKVTQSSRYLVKRTGEKVFLECVQDMDHENMFWYRQDPGLGLRLIYFSYDVKMKEKGDIPEGYSVSREKKERFSLILESASTNQTSMYLCASSLELADSYEQYFGPGTRLTVT.

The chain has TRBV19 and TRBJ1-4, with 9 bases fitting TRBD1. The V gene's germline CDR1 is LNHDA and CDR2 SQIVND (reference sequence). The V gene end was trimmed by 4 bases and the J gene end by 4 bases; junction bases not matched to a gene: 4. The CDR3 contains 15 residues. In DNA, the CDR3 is TGTGCCAGTAGTACCGGGACAGGGTTTAATGAAAAACTGTTTTTT. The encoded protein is CASSTGTGFNEKLFF.

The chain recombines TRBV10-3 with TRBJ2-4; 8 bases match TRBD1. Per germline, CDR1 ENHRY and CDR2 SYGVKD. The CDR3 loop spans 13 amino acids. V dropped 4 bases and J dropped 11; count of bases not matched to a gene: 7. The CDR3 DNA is TGTGCCATCAGTGCTACAGGGGGAAGCGTTCAGTACTTC. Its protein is CAISATGGSVQYF.

CDR3 coding DNA: TGTGCCAGCTCACCGAGGCGGGACCCTTACGAGCAGTACTTC. It specifies CASSPRRDPYEQYF. V usage is TRBV18 and J usage is TRBJ2-7, with D maybe TRBD2 (6 bases). In germline, CDR1 is KGHSH, CDR2 LQKENI. This CDR3 contains 14 residues. Trimming removed 3 bases from V and 4 bases from J, with 13 bases in between.

The CDR3 reads CASSPGTASGNTIYF. The CDR3 bases are TGTGCCAGCAGCCCCGGGACAGCATCTGGAAACACCATATATTTT. The J gene is TRBJ1-3, the V gene TRBV7-2; 7 bases map to TRBD1. The J segment lost 1 base and the V segment lost 5 bases, leaving 5 bases of the junction unmatched. The CDR3 consists of 15 residues. Germline V CDR1 and CDR2: SGHTA, FQGNSA.

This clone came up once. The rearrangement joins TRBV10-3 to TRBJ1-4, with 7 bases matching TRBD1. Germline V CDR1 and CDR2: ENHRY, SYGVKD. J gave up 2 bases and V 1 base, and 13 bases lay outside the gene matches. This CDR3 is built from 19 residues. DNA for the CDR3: TGTGCCATCAGTGAGTTCCTATTTTTAGGGGGCGATACTAATGAAAAACTGTTTTTT. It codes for CAISEFLFLGGDTNEKLFF.

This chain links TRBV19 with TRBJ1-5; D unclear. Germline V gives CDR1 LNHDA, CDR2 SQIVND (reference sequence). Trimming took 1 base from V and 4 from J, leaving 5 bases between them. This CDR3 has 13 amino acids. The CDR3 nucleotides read TGTGCCAGTAGTATAGTCGTGAATCAGCCCCAGCATTTT. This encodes CASSIVVNQPQHF.

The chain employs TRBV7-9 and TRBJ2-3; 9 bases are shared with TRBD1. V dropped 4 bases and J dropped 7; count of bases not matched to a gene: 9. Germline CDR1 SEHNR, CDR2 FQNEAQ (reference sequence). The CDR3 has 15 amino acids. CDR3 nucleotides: TGTGCCAGCAGCTATCGGACAGGGACAGGGAATACGCAGTATTTT. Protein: CASSYRTGTGNTQYF.

CDR3 nucleotide sequence: TGTGCCAGCAGCCCAGCGGGCGGGAGGGCCATCACTGAGCAGTTCTTC. Translating it yields CASSPAGGRAITEQFF. The chain combines TRBV7-9 with TRBJ2-1, with TRBD2 matching 9 bases. This CDR3 has 16 amino acids. Trimming took 5 bases from V and 9 from J; bases not matched to a gene: 14. The germline CDR1 and CDR2 sequences are SEHNR and FQNEAQ (reference sequence).

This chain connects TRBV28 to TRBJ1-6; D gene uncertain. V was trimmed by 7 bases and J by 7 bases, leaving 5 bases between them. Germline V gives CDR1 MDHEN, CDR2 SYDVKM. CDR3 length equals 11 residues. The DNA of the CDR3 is TGTGCCAGCACGGGGAATTCACCCCTCCACTTT. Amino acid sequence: CASTGNSPLHF.

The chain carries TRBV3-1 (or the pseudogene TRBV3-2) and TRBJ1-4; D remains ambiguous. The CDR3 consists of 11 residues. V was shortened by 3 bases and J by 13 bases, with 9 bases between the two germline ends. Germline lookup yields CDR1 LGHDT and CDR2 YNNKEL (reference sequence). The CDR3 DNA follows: TGTGCCAGCAGCCAGGAGAACGTACTGTTTTTT. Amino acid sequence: CASSQENVLFF.